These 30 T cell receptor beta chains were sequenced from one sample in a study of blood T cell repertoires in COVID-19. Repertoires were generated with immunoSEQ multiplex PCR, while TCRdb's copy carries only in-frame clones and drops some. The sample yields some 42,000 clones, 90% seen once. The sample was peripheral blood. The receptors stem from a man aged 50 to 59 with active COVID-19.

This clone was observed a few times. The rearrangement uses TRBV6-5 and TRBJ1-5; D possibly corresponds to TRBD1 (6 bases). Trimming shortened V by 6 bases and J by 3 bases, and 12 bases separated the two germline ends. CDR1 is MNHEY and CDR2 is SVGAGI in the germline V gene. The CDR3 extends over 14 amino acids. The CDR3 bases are TGTGCCAGCAGCACCGGACAGAACAATCAGCCCCAGCATTTT. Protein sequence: CASSTGQNNQPQHF.

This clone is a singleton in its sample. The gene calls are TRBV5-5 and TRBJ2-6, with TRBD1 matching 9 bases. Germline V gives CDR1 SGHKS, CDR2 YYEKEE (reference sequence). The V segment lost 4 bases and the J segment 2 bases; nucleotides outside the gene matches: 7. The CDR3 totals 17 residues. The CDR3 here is CASSQGQGRPGANVLTF. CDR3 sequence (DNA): TGTGCCAGCAGCCAAGGACAGGGGAGACCTGGGGCCAACGTCCTGACTTTC. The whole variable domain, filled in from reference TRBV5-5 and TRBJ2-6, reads DAGVTQSPTHLIKTRGQQVTLRCSPISGHKSVSWYQQVLGQGPQFIFQYYEKEERGRGNFPDRFSARQFPNYSSELNVNALLLGDSALYLCASSQGQGRPGANVLTFGAGSRLTVL.

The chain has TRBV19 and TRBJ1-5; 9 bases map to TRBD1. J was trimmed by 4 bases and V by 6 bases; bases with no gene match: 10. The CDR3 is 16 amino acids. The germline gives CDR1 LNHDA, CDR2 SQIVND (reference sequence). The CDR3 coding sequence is TGTGCCAGTAGACCGGGACAGGGTGTCCGGAATCAGCCCCAGCATTTT. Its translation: CASRPGQGVRNQPQHF.

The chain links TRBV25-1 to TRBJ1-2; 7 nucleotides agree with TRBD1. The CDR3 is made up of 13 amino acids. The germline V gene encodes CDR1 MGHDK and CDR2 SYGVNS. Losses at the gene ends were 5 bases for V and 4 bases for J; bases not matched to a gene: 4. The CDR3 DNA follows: TGTGCCAGCAGTCTAACAGGGGCCTATGGCTACACCTTC. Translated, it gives CASSLTGAYGYTF.

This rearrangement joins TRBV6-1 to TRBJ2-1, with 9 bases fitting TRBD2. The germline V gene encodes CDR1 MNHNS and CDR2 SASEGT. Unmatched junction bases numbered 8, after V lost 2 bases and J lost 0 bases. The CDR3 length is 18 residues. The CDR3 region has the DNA TGTGCCAGCAGTGAAAGCCTGCGGGGGGGACCCTCCTACAATGAGCAGTTCTTC. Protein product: CASSESLRGGPSYNEQFF.

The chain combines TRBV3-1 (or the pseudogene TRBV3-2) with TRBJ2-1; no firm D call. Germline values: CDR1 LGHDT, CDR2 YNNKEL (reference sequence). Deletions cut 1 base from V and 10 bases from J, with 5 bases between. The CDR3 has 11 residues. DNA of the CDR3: TGTGCCAGCAGCCAAGCAGCGGAGCAGTTCTTC. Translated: CASSQAAEQFF.

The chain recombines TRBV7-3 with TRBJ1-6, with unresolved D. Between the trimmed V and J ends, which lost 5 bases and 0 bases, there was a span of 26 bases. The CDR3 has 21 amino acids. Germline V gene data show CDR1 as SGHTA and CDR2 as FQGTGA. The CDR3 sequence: CASSLLNVADPQSSYNSPLHF. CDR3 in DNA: TGTGCCAGCAGCCTGTTAAACGTAGCCGACCCTCAGAGCTCCTATAATTCACCCCTCCACTTT.

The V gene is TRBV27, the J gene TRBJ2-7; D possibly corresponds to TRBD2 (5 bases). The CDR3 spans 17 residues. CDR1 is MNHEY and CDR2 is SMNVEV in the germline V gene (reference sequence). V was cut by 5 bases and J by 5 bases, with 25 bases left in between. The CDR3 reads CASSPRGGLRSVNEQYF. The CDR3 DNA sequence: TGTGCCAGCAGTCCCCGGGGTGGGCTTCGTTCGGTGAACGAGCAGTACTTC.

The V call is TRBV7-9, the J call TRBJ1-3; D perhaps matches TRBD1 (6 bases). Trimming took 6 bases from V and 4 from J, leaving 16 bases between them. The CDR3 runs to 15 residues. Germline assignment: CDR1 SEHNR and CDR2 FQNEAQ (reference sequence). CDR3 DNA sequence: TGTGCCAGCAGTGGAACAGGGCCATCCGGAAACACCATATATTTT. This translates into CASSGTGPSGNTIYF.

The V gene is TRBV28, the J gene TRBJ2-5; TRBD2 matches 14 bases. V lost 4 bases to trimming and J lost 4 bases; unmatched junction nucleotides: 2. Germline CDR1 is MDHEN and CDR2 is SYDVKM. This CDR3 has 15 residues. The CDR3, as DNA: TGTGCCAGCAGTTGGACTAGCGGGGGGAGAGAGACCCAGTACTTC. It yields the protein CASSWTSGGRETQYF. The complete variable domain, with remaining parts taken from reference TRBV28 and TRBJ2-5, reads DVKVTQSSRYLVKRTGEKVFLECVQDMDHENMFWYRQDPGLGLRLIYFSYDVKMKEKGDIPEGYSVSREKKERFSLILESASTNQTSMYLCASSWTSGGRETQYFGPGTRLLVL.

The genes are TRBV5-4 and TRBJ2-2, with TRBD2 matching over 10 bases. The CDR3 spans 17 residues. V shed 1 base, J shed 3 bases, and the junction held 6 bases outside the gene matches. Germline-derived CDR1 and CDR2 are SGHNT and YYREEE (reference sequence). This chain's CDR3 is CASSLSISGGYTGELFF. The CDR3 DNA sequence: TGTGCCAGCAGCTTGTCGATTAGCGGGGGGTACACCGGGGAGCTGTTTTTT.

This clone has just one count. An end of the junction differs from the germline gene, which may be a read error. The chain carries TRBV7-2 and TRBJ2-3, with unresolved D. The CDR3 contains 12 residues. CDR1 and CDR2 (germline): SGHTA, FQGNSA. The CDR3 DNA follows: TGTGCCAGCAGCTTAGTATCAGATACGCAATATTTT. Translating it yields CASSLVSDTQYF.

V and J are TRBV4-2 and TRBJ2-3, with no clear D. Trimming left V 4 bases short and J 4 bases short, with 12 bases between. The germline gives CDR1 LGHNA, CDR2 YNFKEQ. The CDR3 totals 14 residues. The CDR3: CASSRSPAADTQYF. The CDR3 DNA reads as TGTGCCAGCAGCCGCAGCCCCGCGGCAGATACGCAGTATTTT.

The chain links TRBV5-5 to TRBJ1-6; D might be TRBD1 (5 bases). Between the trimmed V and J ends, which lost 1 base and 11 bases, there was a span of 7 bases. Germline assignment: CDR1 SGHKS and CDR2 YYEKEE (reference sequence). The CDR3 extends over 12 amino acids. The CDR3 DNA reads TGTGCCAGCAGCTTGTGGGGCACACCCCTCCACTTT. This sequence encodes CASSLWGTPLHF. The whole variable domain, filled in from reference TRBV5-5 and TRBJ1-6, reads DAGVTQSPTHLIKTRGQQVTLRCSPISGHKSVSWYQQVLGQGPQFIFQYYEKEERGRGNFPDRFSARQFPNYSSELNVNALLLGDSALYLCASSLWGTPLHFGNGTRLTVT.

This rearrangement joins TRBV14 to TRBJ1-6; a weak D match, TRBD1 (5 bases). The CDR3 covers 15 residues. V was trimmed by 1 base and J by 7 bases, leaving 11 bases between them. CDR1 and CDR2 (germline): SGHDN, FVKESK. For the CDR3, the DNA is TGTGCCAGCAGCCAAGGGGGCGGACCAAATTCACCCCTCCACTTT. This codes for CASSQGGGPNSPLHF.

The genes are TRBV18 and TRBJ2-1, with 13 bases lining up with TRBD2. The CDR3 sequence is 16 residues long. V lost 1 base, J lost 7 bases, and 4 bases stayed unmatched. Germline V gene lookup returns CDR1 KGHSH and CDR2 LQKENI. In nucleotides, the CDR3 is TGTGCCAGCTCACCACAACTAGCGGGGGGGACGAATGAGCAGTTCTTC. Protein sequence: CASSPQLAGGTNEQFF.

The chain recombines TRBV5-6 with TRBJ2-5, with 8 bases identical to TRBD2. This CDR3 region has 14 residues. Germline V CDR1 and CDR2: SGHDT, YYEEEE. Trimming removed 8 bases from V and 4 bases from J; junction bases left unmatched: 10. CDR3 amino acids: CASSGTTRRETQYF. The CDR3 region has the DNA TGTGCCAGTAGCGGGACAACCCGACGAGAGACCCAGTACTTC.

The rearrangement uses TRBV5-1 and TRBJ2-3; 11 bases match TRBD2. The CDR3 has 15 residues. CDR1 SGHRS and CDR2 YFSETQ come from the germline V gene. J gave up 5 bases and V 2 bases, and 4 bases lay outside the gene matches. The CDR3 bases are TGCGCCAGCAGCTTTAGCGGGGGGGCGATAGATACGCAGTATTTT. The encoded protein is CASSFSGGAIDTQYF.

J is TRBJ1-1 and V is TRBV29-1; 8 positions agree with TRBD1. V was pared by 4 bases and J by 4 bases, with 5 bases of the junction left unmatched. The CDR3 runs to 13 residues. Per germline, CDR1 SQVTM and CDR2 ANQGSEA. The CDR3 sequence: CSVAAGGVTEAFF. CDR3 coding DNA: TGCAGCGTTGCGGCAGGGGGCGTCACTGAAGCTTTCTTT.

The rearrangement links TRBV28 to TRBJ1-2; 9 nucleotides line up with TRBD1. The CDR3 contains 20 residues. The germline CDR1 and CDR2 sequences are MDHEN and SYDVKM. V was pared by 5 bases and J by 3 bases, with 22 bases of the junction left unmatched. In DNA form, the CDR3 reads TGTGCCAGCAGTCCGCCCCTTTGGCGGCGAACAGGGGGCACAGACTATGGCTACACCTTC. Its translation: CASSPPLWRRTGGTDYGYTF.

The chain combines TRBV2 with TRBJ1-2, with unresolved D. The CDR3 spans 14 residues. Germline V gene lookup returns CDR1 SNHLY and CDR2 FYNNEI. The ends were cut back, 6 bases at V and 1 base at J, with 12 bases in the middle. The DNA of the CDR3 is TGTGCCAGCAGCTTGGACGGGAATAACTATGGCTACACCTTC. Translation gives CASSLDGNNYGYTF.

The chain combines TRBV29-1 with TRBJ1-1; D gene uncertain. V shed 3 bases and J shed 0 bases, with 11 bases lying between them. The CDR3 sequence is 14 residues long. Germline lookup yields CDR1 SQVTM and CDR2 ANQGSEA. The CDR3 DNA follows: TGCAGCGTTGATTTGGAGTTAATGAACACTGAAGCTTTCTTT. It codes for CSVDLELMNTEAFF.

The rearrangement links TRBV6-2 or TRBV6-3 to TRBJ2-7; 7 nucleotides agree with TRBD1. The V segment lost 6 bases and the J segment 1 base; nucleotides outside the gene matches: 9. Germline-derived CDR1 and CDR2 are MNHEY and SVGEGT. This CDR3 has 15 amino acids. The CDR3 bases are TGTGCCAGCAGCGCCCCGACAGGGATATCCTACGAGCAGTACTTC. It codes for CASSAPTGISYEQYF.

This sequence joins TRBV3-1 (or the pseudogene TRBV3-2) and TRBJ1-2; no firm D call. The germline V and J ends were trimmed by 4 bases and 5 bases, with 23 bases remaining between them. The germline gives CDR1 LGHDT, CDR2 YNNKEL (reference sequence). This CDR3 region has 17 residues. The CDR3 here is CASSPPVPQVMIYGYTF. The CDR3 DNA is TGTGCCAGCAGCCCCCCAGTGCCCCAGGTCATGATATATGGCTACACCTTC.

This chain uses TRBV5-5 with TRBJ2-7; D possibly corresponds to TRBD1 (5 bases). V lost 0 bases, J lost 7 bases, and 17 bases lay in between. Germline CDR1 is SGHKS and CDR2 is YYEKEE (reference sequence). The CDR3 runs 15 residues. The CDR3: CASSLGRVSLGEQYF. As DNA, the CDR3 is TGTGCCAGCAGCTTGGGCAGGGTCTCTCTCGGGGAGCAGTACTTC.

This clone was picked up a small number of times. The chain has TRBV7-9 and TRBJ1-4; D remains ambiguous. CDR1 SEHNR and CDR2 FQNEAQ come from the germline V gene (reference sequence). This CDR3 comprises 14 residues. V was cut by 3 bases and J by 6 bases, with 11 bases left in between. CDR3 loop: CASSFPPGHEKLFF. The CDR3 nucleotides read TGTGCCAGCAGCTTTCCCCCAGGCCATGAAAAACTGTTTTTT.

This CDR3 reads CASSQLGLGGRTEAFF. DNA for the CDR3: TGTGCCAGCAGCCAACTTGGTTTGGGGGGGCGGACTGAAGCTTTCTTT. The chain links TRBV16 to TRBJ1-1; tentative D call: TRBD1 (6 bases). Between the trimmed V and J ends, which lost 2 bases and 5 bases, there was a span of 18 bases. Germline-derived CDR1 and CDR2 are KGHSY and FQNENV. This CDR3 region has 16 residues.

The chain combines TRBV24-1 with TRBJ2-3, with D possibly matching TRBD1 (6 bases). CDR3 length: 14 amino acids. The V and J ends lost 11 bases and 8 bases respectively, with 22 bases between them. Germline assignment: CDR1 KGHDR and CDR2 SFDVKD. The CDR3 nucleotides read TGTGCCATCGAACAGGGCCTAGTGGGTGGTACGCAGTATTTT. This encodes CAIEQGLVGGTQYF.

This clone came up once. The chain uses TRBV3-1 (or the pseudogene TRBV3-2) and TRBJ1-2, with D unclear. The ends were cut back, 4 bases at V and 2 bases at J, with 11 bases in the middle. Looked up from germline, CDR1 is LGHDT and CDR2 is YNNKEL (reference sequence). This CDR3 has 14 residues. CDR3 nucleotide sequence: TGTGCCAGCAGCCTTACGAGCAGGAACTATGGCTACACCTTC. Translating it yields CASSLTSRNYGYTF.

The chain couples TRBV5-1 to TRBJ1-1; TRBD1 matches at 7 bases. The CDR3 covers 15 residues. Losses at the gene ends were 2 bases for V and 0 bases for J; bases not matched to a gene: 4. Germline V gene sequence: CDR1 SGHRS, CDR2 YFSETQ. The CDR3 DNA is TGCGCCAGCAGCTTCACAGGGGTACTGAACACTGAAGCTTTCTTT. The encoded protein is CASSFTGVLNTEAFF.